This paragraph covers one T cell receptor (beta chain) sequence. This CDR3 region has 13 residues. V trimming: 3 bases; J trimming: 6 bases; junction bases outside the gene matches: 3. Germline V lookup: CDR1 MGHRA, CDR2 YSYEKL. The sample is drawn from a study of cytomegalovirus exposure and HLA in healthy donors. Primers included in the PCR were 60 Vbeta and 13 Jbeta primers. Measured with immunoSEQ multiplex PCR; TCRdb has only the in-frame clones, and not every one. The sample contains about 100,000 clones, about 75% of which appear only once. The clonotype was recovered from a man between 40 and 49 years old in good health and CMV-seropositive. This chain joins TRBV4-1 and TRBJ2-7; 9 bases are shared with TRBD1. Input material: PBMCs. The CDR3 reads CASSHGQGREQYF. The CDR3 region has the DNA TGCGCCAGCAGCCACGGACAGGGGCGCGAGCAGTACTTC.